This T cell receptor beta chain was retrieved from a study of neoadjuvant nivolumab and ipilimumab in lung cancer. Study overall: The combination arm added day-1 ipilimumab 1 mg/kg to nivolumab 3 mg/kg on days 1, 15, 29. Study-level points and caveats: TCR sequencing covered a small number of samples. Resected tumors had greater TCR richness and clonality than uninvolved lung. Higher pretherapy blood TCR richness went with higher resected-tumor richness.

Some clones are missing from TCRdb's copy, which holds only in-frame ones; the method was immunoSEQ multiplex PCR. The data contain 30,000 to 35,000 clones, 90% of them singletons. In the case of this clone: Its antigen is unidentified.

Germline V gene lookup returns CDR1 MRHNA and CDR2 SNTAGT. V was clipped by 8 bases and J by 7 bases; unmatched bases: 8. The CDR3 is 13 residues long. The genes are TRBV6-4 and TRBJ2-1, with 7 nucleotides matching TRBD1. The specimen comprised peripheral blood, sampled after neoadjuvant nivolumab, alone or with ipilimumab, at or shortly before surgery. The clonotype comes from an adult with non-small cell lung cancer. CDR3 coding DNA: TGTGCCAGCGGCCCGGGACAGAAGAATGAGCAGTTCTTC. This sequence encodes CASGPGQKNEQFF.